The source of this TCR beta chain is a study of T cells expressing NK-cell markers. Overall study: Sequenced donors, eight in total, included seven who were HCMV-seropositive and one who was seronegative. Study conclusions and caveats: Topping the CD3+CD56-NKG2C+ fraction as well were these clonotypes, in a few donors.

As the method of synthesis, 5'RACE template switching with UMIs yielded TCR beta cDNA. TCRdb reprocessed the 5' RACE reads and reports one entry per CDR3 protein, with no DNA. This sample's table reports about 460,000 distinct CDR3 sequences. With regard to this clonotype: The antigen remains undetermined.

The germline V gene encodes CDR1 SGHRS and CDR2 YFSETQ. This CDR3 is 15 amino acids long. The J gene is TRBJ2-7, the V gene TRBV5-1; TCRdb proposes TRBD2, but this gene call is untestable without DNA. Specimen: blood T cells: a sorted CD56 or NKG2C T cell subset, CD4+ or CD8+ T cells, or bulk PBMC T cells (not recorded which). The sequence derives from a woman between 50 and 59 years old in good health. CDR3 protein: CASSPSARSGDEQYF.